The clone carrying this TCR beta chain has just one count. Antigen: not known. The data belong to a study of OX40 agonist ivuxolimab in advanced cancers. Study-wide background: Aged roughly 23 to 80 with a mean of about 63 years, they were almost 85% male.

Notes on the study in general: At doses 0.1 to 3.0 mg/kg, CD4+ and CD8+ clones expanded. Expanded peripheral T-cell antigen specificity went undetermined.

Here immunoSEQ multiplex PCR was the method, and the copy in TCRdb shows in-frame clones only, minus some. The sample has tens of thousands of clones; 85% to 95% are singletons. Sequenced material: CD4+ or CD8+ T cells sorted from blood, taken in a trial of the OX40 agonist ivuxolimab. This clonotype originated in an adult with an advanced solid tumor such as melanoma, head and neck, liver or kidney cancer.

Here the CDR3 reads CASSWSYEQYF. For the CDR3, the DNA is TGTGCCAGCAGTTGGTCCTACGAGCAGTACTTC. The genes are TRBV2 and TRBJ2-7; D is uncertain. The CDR3 is 11 residues long. The V gene's germline CDR1 is SNHLY and CDR2 FYNNEI. Trimming shortened V by 5 bases and J by 1 base, and 3 bases separated the two germline ends.